A single sample gave rise to the 19 T cell receptor beta chains below, sequenced in a study of blood T cell repertoires in COVID-19. Assay used: immunoSEQ multiplex PCR; TCRdb lists only in-frame clones, some missing. The sample includes about 140,000 clones, about nine tenths of them seen just once. Sample: peripheral blood. The receptors were sampled from a man aged 50 or older with active or convalescent COVID-19.

The chain joins TRBV29-1 to TRBJ2-3, with 7 bases lining up with TRBD1. V was clipped by 3 bases and J by 2 bases; unmatched bases: 5. The CDR3 loop spans 14 amino acids. Germline loops: CDR1 SQVTM, CDR2 ANQGSEA. CDR3 coding DNA: TGCAGCGTTGAGCAGACAGGGTACACAGATACGCAGTATTTT. This encodes CSVEQTGYTDTQYF.

J is TRBJ1-1 and V is TRBV28; D is possibly TRBD1 (6 bases). The germline V and J ends were trimmed by 5 bases and 5 bases, with 15 bases remaining between them. Germline V gene data show CDR1 as MDHEN and CDR2 as SYDVKM. The CDR3 extends over 14 amino acids. The chain's CDR3 is CASSTQGFGTEAFF. DNA of the CDR3: TGTGCCAGCAGTACACAGGGCTTTGGGACTGAAGCTTTCTTT.

This clone was detected only once. The chain has TRBV6-1 and TRBJ1-1; D gene uncertain. Trimming cost V 3 bases and J 1 base, with 9 bases left between them. CDR3 length equals 14 residues. Germline-derived CDR1 and CDR2 are MNHNS and SASEGT. This chain's CDR3 is CASSERRRNTEAFF. The CDR3 DNA reads as TGTGCCAGCAGTGAGCGGCGGAGGAACACTGAAGCTTTCTTT.

The count of this clone is one. The rearrangement links TRBV4-3 to TRBJ2-7; TRBD1 agrees at 10 bases. V gave up 3 bases and J gave up 9 bases; unmatched junction bases: 5. Germline V gene data show CDR1 as LGHNA and CDR2 as YSLEER. The CDR3 is 13 residues long. In DNA, the CDR3 is TGCGCCAGCAGCCAGGGACAGGGGTCCGGGCAGTACTTC. It yields the protein CASSQGQGSGQYF.

The chain links TRBV12-3 or TRBV12-4 to TRBJ2-1; D possibly corresponds to TRBD2 (6 bases). The CDR3 totals 13 residues. Trimming removed 6 bases at V and 6 bases at J, with 12 bases between. The CDR3 region has the DNA TGTGCCAGCAGGGGCAGCGGGTCCAATGAGCAGTTCTTC. Residues: CASRGSGSNEQFF.

The chain employs TRBV11-3 and TRBJ2-3; 11 bases are shared with TRBD2. Germline V gene sequence: CDR1 SGHNT, CDR2 YENEEA. The length of the CDR3 is 18 residues. V trimming: 3 bases; J trimming: 3 bases; junction bases outside the gene matches: 11. The CDR3 coding sequence is TGTGCCAGCAGCTTCGCCTCCCTAGCGGGGGGTGGGACAGATACGCAGTATTTT. It translates to CASSFASLAGGGTDTQYF.

The rearrangement joins TRBV27 to TRBJ2-3, with D hard to call. The CDR3 length is 12 residues. Germline V gene data show CDR1 as MNHEY and CDR2 as SMNVEV (reference sequence). Trimming left V 3 bases short and J 12 bases short, with 13 bases between. The CDR3 here is CASSFGQTRQYF. CDR3 DNA sequence: TGTGCCAGCAGTTTTGGGCAAACCCGCCAGTATTTT.

The chain couples TRBV5-4 to TRBJ2-5, with 7 bases that match TRBD1. The CDR3 contains 15 residues. CDR1 is SGHNT and CDR2 is YYREEE in the germline V gene (reference sequence). With 3 bases clipped from V and 3 bases from J, the junction kept 8 bases outside the gene matches. CDR3 protein: CASSSQGQEKETQYF. The CDR3, as DNA: TGTGCCAGCAGCTCCCAAGGACAGGAGAAAGAGACCCAGTACTTC.

The CDR3 is CASSPRGFYEQYF. The CDR3 nucleotides are TGTGCCAGCAGTCCTAGAGGGTTCTACGAGCAGTACTTC. The chain employs TRBV27 and TRBJ2-7; tentatively, D is TRBD2 (5 bases). The CDR3 is 13 residues long. Between the trimmed V and J ends, which lost 5 bases and 3 bases, there was a span of 11 bases. CDR1 is MNHEY, CDR2 SMNVEV, per germline (reference sequence).

This chain joins TRBV21-1 and TRBJ2-1; the table's D call of TRBD2 was not tested on the DNA. TRBV21-1 is assigned pseudogene status. CDR3 length: 15 residues. The CDR3 spells CASSGRGSSYNEQFF. CDR3 coding DNA: TGTGCCAGCAGCGGACGCGGGAGCTCCTACAATGAGCAGTTCTTC.

The CDR3 protein is CASSPIGLEIYEQYF. DNA for the CDR3: TGTGCCAGCAGCCCGATCGGACTAGAGATCTACGAGCAGTACTTC. The chain links TRBV14 to TRBJ2-7; 7 bases are shared with TRBD2. The CDR3 has 15 residues. CDR1 is SGHDN, CDR2 FVKESK, per germline. V shed 4 bases and J 3 bases; nucleotides not matched to a gene: 9.

The gene calls are TRBV9 and TRBJ1-1, with D tentatively TRBD1 (5 bases). V lost 3 bases and J 1 base, leaving 19 bases between the germline ends. Per germline, CDR1 SGDLS and CDR2 YYNGEE. This CDR3 spans 17 amino acids. The DNA for the CDR3 is TGTGCCAGCAGCGCCCGAGGCGGGGACCGACAGAACACTGAAGCTTTCTTT. This sequence encodes CASSARGGDRQNTEAFF. Full variable domain (outside the CDR3, taken from reference TRBV9 and TRBJ1-1): DSGVTQTPKHLITATGQRVTLRCSPRSGDLSVYWYQQSLDQGLQFLIQYYNGEERAKGNILERFSAQQFPDLHSELNLSSLELGDSALYFCASSARGGDRQNTEAFFGQGTRLTVV.

This clone came up a few times. The chain employs TRBV12-5 and TRBJ1-2; 7 nucleotides agree with TRBD1. With V trimmed by 3 bases and J by 8 bases, 6 bases remained unmatched. Germline lookup yields CDR1 LGHNT and CDR2 FRNRAP. The CDR3 contains 13 residues. In DNA, the CDR3 is TGTGCTAGTGGTTTCACAGGGGAGTACGGCTACACCTTC. This codes for CASGFTGEYGYTF. The complete variable domain, with remaining parts taken from reference TRBV12-5 and TRBJ1-2, reads DARVTQTPRHKVTEMGQEVTMRCQPILGHNTVFWYRQTMMQGLELLAYFRNRAPLDDSGMPKDRFSAEMPDATLATLKIQPSEPRDSAVYFCASGFTGEYGYTFGSGTRLTVV.

The chain carries TRBV5-1 and TRBJ1-2, with D tentatively TRBD1 (5 bases). V gave up 3 bases and J gave up 0 bases, with 12 bases separating them. The CDR3 runs to 15 residues. Germline V gene data show CDR1 as SGHRS and CDR2 as YFSETQ. The CDR3 region has the DNA TGCGCCAGCAGCTCGTTAGGGGATACTAACTATGGCTACACCTTC. Translating it yields CASSSLGDTNYGYTF.

The CDR3 is CAWSPTDNLYEQYF. The CDR3 DNA reads TGTGCCTGGAGCCCGACAGACAATCTCTACGAGCAGTACTTC. The chain uses TRBV30 and TRBJ2-7; D is perhaps TRBD1 (5 bases). Trimming removed 3 bases at V and 3 bases at J, with 15 bases between. The CDR3 sequence is 14 residues long. Per germline, CDR1 GTSNPN and CDR2 SVGIG (reference sequence).

V and J are TRBV5-6 and TRBJ1-5, with unresolved D. CDR1 SGHDT and CDR2 YYEEEE come from the germline V gene. Deletions cut 1 base from V and 4 bases from J, with 12 bases between. The CDR3 runs 15 residues. CDR3 sequence: CASSLTPFGNQPQHF. As DNA, the CDR3 is TGTGCCAGCAGCTTGACCCCTTTCGGTAATCAGCCCCAGCATTTT.

The rearrangement uses TRBV11-2 and TRBJ1-4; the D is unclear. In germline, CDR1 is SGHAT, CDR2 FQNNGV. Deletions cut 2 bases from V and 8 bases from J, with 15 bases between. CDR3 size: 15 residues. For the CDR3, the DNA is TGTGCCAGCAGCTTATTTCGGACTACAAGGGAAAAACTGTTTTTT. Amino acids: CASSLFRTTREKLFF.

J is TRBJ2-7 and V is TRBV28, with 13 bases that match TRBD2. Germline CDR1 is MDHEN and CDR2 is SYDVKM. This CDR3 contains 16 residues. Trimming at V came to 5 bases and at J to 5 bases, leaving 9 bases not matched to a gene. The CDR3 is CASSNHGLAGANEQYF. CDR3 bases: TGTGCCAGCAGTAATCATGGACTAGCGGGAGCTAACGAGCAGTACTTC.

This chain uses TRBV3-1 (or the pseudogene TRBV3-2) with TRBJ2-3, with a weak D call TRBD2 (5 bases). Trimming took 3 bases from V and 4 from J, leaving 20 bases between them. Germline CDR1 and CDR2: LGHDT and YNNKEL (reference sequence). The CDR3 sequence is 17 residues long. This chain's CDR3 is CASSHLGRAREADTQYF. In DNA form, the CDR3 reads TGTGCCAGCAGCCATCTTGGGAGAGCCCGAGAGGCAGATACGCAGTATTTT.